This T cell receptor beta chain was retrieved from a study of T cells in Graves' hyperthyroidism and ophthalmopathy. In germline, CDR1 is SGHVS, CDR2 FQNEAQ. The CDR3 extends over 14 amino acids. The V and J ends lost 6 bases and 7 bases respectively, with 17 bases between them. Using RNA transcripts as the source, TCR beta CDR3 regions were amplified. Carried out on the TCR CDR3, a first-round RT-PCR used the HTBI primer set. TCRdb ran MiXCR on the multiplex PCR reads and lists one entry per CDR3 protein. The sample yields 400,000 to 500,000 distinct CDR3 sequences, about 15% seen once. The sample comprised blood. The clonotype comes from a man younger than 35 with Graves' ophthalmopathy. The chain joins TRBV7-8 to TRBJ2-3, with a tentative D call TRBD2 (6 bases). Here the CDR3 DNA reads TGTGCCAGCAGTTTCTCCCGACTAGTTAATACGCAGTATTTT. Translated: CASSFSRLVNTQYF.